This T cell receptor beta chain originates from a study of chemoradiotherapy in HPV16-positive cancers. Whole-study findings and limits: HPV-responsive T-cell expansion during chemoradiotherapy was linked to improved recurrence-free survival in HPV16-positive patients. The functional HPV-specific definition rests on just two HPV16-positive patients. Candidate HPV-specific clones and E7-related TCR motifs grew in tumor during treatment.

Over chemoradiotherapy, repertoires were sampled more than once. Libraries were prepared by immunoSEQ multiplex PCR; TCRdb keeps only in-frame clonotypes and omits some of them. The profile shows approximately 14,000 clones, 55% to 75% of them singletons. As to this clone: Its antigen remains unknown.

The clonotype originates from a human donor with HPV-associated anogenital cancer. The sample was gathered from a patient who underwent chemoradiotherapy.

CDR3 nucleotide sequence: TGTGCCAGTAGTAACAGTGGTTTGGGTGAAAAACTGTTTTTT. Translated, it gives CASSNSGLGEKLFF. The J gene is TRBJ1-4, the V gene TRBV19; D is undetermined. Trimming removed 4 bases from V and 7 bases from J, with 13 bases in between. The CDR3 has 14 residues. From germline, CDR1 is LNHDA and CDR2 SQIVND (reference sequence).